One and the same sample provided the 21 T cell receptor beta chains below, sequenced in a study of post-analysis software for immune sequencing data. General study findings and limits: A few TRBV segments occurring more often in patients than controls included TRBV5-6, TRBV5-1 and TRBV20-1.

The antigens these receptors bind are not known. Every TCR beta cDNA library bore unique molecular identifiers. TCRdb redid the calling of the PCR reads with MiXCR, one entry per CDR3 protein. The data hold 400,000 to 500,000 distinct CDR3 sequences, with about 40% observed a single time. The material sequenced was blood. The receptors here all came from a girl between 2 and 10 years old with multiple sclerosis.

The genes are TRBV30 and TRBJ2-2, with D hard to call. Germline V gives CDR1 GTSNPN, CDR2 SVGIG (reference sequence). CDR3 length: 12 residues. V lost 0 bases and J 8 bases, leaving 7 bases between the germline ends. The CDR3 DNA reads TGTGCCTGGAGTGTACGCGTTGGGGAGCTGTTTTTT. Its protein is CAWSVRVGELFF.

The chain employs TRBV7-2 and TRBJ2-7; 9 positions agree with TRBD2. With V trimmed by 6 bases and J by 5 bases, 8 bases remained unmatched. Germline-derived CDR1 and CDR2 are SGHTA and FQGNSA. This CDR3 comprises 14 residues. The DNA of the CDR3 is TGTGCCAGCAGTTCAGTAGCGGGAGCTAACGAGCAGTACTTC. Protein sequence: CASSSVAGANEQYF.

This sequence joins TRBV27 and TRBJ2-1; 11 bases are shared with TRBD2. Germline CDR1 reads MNHEY; CDR2 reads SMNVEV (reference sequence). V was clipped by 0 bases and J by 12 bases; unmatched bases: 4. The CDR3 has 14 residues. The DNA of the CDR3 is TGTGCCAGCAGTTTATCCCTAGCGGGAGGTATGCAGTTCTTC. Its translation is CASSLSLAGGMQFF.

V and J are TRBV5-1 and TRBJ2-5; tentatively, D is TRBD1 (5 bases). Gene TRBJ2-7 matches the end of the DNA better, so the J call may be wrong. The CDR3 extends over 13 amino acids. Germline V gene lookup returns CDR1 SGHRS and CDR2 YFSETQ. The CDR3 here is CASSFSAGNEQYF. The DNA for the CDR3 is TGCGCCAGCAGCTTCTCGGCAGGGAACGAGCAGTACTTC.

This clonotype was detected ten times or more. The rearrangement joins TRBV12-3 or TRBV12-4 to TRBJ2-5, with a possible D match to TRBD1 (5 bases). The CDR3 runs to 13 residues. The V and J ends lost 6 bases and 2 bases respectively, with 10 bases between them. Here the CDR3 reads CASSLTEQETQYF. Written as DNA, the CDR3 is TGTGCCAGCAGCCTGACAGAGCAAGAGACCCAGTACTTC.

The gene calls are TRBV2 and TRBJ1-2; TRBD1 might be the D (6 bases). Trimming shortened V by 2 bases and J by 4 bases, and 14 bases separated the two germline ends. From germline, CDR1 is SNHLY and CDR2 FYNNEI. The CDR3 is 15 residues long. The CDR3 here is CASSEWSRTVYGYTF. The DNA for the CDR3 is TGTGCCAGCAGTGAATGGTCAAGGACAGTCTATGGCTACACCTTC.

This chain connects TRBV10-3 to TRBJ2-7, with 7 bases fitting TRBD2. The junction had 4 bases not matched to a gene; V was cut back by 0 bases and J by 2 bases. The CDR3 is 15 residues long. The germline gives CDR1 ENHRY, CDR2 SYGVKD. Here the CDR3 DNA reads TGTGCCATCAGTGAGTCGGGAGGGAGTCCCTACGAGCAGTACTTC. Encoded protein: CAISESGGSPYEQYF.

This clonotype has more than one count but fewer than ten. The chain couples TRBV28 to TRBJ2-1; D is unclear. Trimming removed 8 bases from V and 2 bases from J, with 4 bases in between. In germline, CDR1 is MDHEN, CDR2 SYDVKM. The CDR3 covers 11 residues. CDR3 amino acids: CASLTYNEQFF. CDR3 DNA: TGTGCCAGCCTCACCTACAATGAGCAGTTCTTC.

The count of this clonotype is one. The V and J genes are TRBV7-2 and TRBJ2-1, with D perhaps matching TRBD2 (5 bases). From germline, CDR1 is SGHTA and CDR2 FQGNSA. The V gene lost 4 bases and the J gene lost 8 bases, with 12 bases spanning the gap. The CDR3 contains 13 residues. CDR3 in amino acids: CASSSLAIDEQFF. The CDR3 region has the DNA TGTGCCAGCAGCTCCCTAGCTATCGATGAGCAGTTCTTC.

This clonotype was recorded once. At one boundary the junction diverges from the germline segment, which might be a read error. V usage is TRBV12-3 or TRBV12-4 and J usage is TRBJ2-7, with 9 bases matching TRBD2. This CDR3 is 14 amino acids long. CDR3 loop: CTSSLAGAHNEQYF. CDR3 bases: TGTACCAGCAGTTTAGCGGGGGCCCACAATGAGCAGTACTTC.

This chain links TRBV20-1 with TRBJ2-7; D unresolved. CDR3 length: 13 residues. Germline loops: CDR1 DFQATT, CDR2 SNEGSKA (reference sequence). V lost 1 base and J 1 base, leaving 8 bases between the germline ends. In nucleotides, the CDR3 is TGCAGTGCTAGAGCCGAGAGATCCTACGAGCAGTACTTC. The encoded protein is CSARAERSYEQYF.

This clonotype has just a few counts. The rearrangement links TRBV20-1 to TRBJ2-1; D ambiguous. V gave up 4 bases and J gave up 0 bases, with 13 bases separating them. Germline lookup yields CDR1 DFQATT and CDR2 SNEGSKA (reference sequence). The CDR3 contains 15 residues. CDR3 protein: CSATYPQFSYNEQFF. The DNA of the CDR3 is TGCAGTGCTACATATCCACAATTCTCCTACAATGAGCAGTTCTTC.

V usage is TRBV11-2 and J usage is TRBJ1-2; D perhaps matches TRBD1 (6 bases). This CDR3 spans 15 amino acids. Germline CDR1 reads SGHAT; CDR2 reads FQNNGV. Trimming left V 5 bases short and J 6 bases short, with 19 bases between. The CDR3 coding sequence is TGTGCCAGCAGCCCGGTTAAGGAAGGGGGGCATGGCTACACCTTC. It yields the protein CASSPVKEGGHGYTF.

The rearrangement links TRBV6-2 or TRBV6-3 to TRBJ2-6; 7 bases match TRBD1. The V gene end was trimmed by 8 bases and the J gene end by 3 bases; junction bases not matched to a gene: 10. The CDR3 spans 16 residues. Germline-derived CDR1 and CDR2 are MNHEY and SVGEGT. The DNA of the CDR3 is TGTGCCAGCGCCTCCACAGGGGATCGTGGGGCCAACGTCCTGACTTTC. Translating it yields CASASTGDRGANVLTF.

The chain employs TRBV5-1 and TRBJ2-3; possible D gene TRBD1, 5 bases. Germline V gene lookup returns CDR1 SGHRS and CDR2 YFSETQ. This CDR3 comprises 14 residues. V dropped 4 bases and J dropped 2 bases, with 11 bases sitting between them. The chain's CDR3 is CASSPLGHTDTQYF. As DNA, the CDR3 is TGCGCCAGCAGCCCCTTAGGACACACAGATACGCAGTATTTT.

The chain employs TRBV5-1 and TRBJ1-2, with TRBD1 identical over 11 bases. Per germline, CDR1 SGHRS and CDR2 YFSETQ. V lost 4 bases, J lost 8 bases, and 10 bases stayed unmatched. CDR3 length: 15 amino acids. CDR3 sequence reads: CASSPRTGGTDGYTF. The DNA for the CDR3 is TGCGCCAGCAGCCCGAGGACAGGGGGCACGGACGGCTACACCTTC.

This clonotype was seen a handful of times. The chain is built from TRBV4-3 and TRBJ2-7; a weak D match, TRBD2 (7 bases). In germline, CDR1 is LGHNA, CDR2 YSLEER. V lost 5 bases, J lost 4 bases, and 18 bases lay in between. This CDR3 region has 15 residues. CDR3 DNA: TGCGCCAGCAGCGCGGGCGGGGGCGGCCCATACGAGCAGTACTTC. Translating gives CASSAGGGGPYEQYF.

V gene TRBV3-1 combines with J gene TRBJ1-6, with D unresolved. The CDR3 loop spans 15 amino acids. CDR1 LGHDT and CDR2 YNNKEL come from the germline V gene (reference sequence). The V end lost 4 bases, the J end lost 10 bases, and 17 bases lay between the germline ends. The chain's CDR3 is CASSPGGGFESPLHF. CDR3 DNA: TGTGCCAGCAGCCCCGGTGGCGGTTTCGAATCACCCCTCCACTTT.

CDR3 residues: CASSLPVNTEAFF. CDR3 in DNA: TGTGCCAGCAGCTTACCAGTGAACACTGAAGCTTTCTTT. The J gene is TRBJ1-1, the V gene TRBV7-9, with D uncertain. V lost 2 bases and J lost 0, with 4 bases in between. This CDR3 is 13 amino acids long. Germline assignment: CDR1 SEHNR and CDR2 FQNEAQ (reference sequence).

V gene TRBV9 combines with J gene TRBJ1-2; 7 bases map to TRBD1. The CDR3 sequence is 16 residues long. Germline V gives CDR1 SGDLS, CDR2 YYNGEE. V lost 0 bases and J lost 0; bases outside the gene matches: 5. The CDR3 nucleotides read TGTGCCAGCAGCGTAGCCGGGACAGATACTAACTATGGCTACACCTTC. This sequence encodes CASSVAGTDTNYGYTF.

This clonotype has only a few counts. The chain joins TRBV6-1 to TRBJ2-7, with a tentative D call TRBD1 (6 bases). Germline CDR1 MNHNS, CDR2 SASEGT. V lost 3 bases and J 1 base, leaving 10 bases between the germline ends. The CDR3 totals 14 residues. CDR3 loop: CASSDNRVSYEQYF. CDR3 coding DNA: TGTGCCAGCAGTGATAACAGGGTTTCCTACGAGCAGTACTTC.